These T cell receptor beta chains were read from a single sample in a study of blood T cells in healthy people across ages. TCRdb called the 5' RACE reads again in MiXCR, with one record for every CDR3 protein. Among approximately 780,000 distinct CDR3 sequences listed, under 30% were seen once. Another study also made use of these data, one on T cells of mothers and their children.

The sequencing input was blood. The receptors stem from a boy aged 5-17 years in good health. Both conserved end residues are part of each CDR3. A D gene is named only where the DNA matches it firmly. Clone size is not always given. Where it is, it says once, few, many or a class for expanded clones.

. TRBJ2-5 TRBV7-9 . CASSSKIPSGETQYF TGTGCCAGCAGCTCTAAGATACCGTCGGGAGAGACCCAGTACTTC
. TRBJ2-7 TRBV7-9 TRBD2 CASSLEGRGTSYEQYF TGTGCCAGCAGCTTAGAGGGGAGGGGAACCTCCTACGAGCAGTACTTC
. TRBJ1-2 TRBV12-3/TRBV12-4 . CASSPVGASGYTF TGTGCCAGCAGCCCGGTAGGGGCATCGGGCTACACCTTC
. TRBJ2-1 TRBV20-1 TRBD2 CSARGGTNSYNEQFF TGCAGTGCCCGCGGGGGGACCAATTCCTACAATGAGCAGTTCTTC
. TRBJ1-2 TRBV20-1 . CSARDGGTNYGYTF TGCAGTGCTAGAGACGGGGGAACTAACTATGGCTACACCTTC
. TRBJ2-5 TRBV12-5 TRBD2 CASAKGTSGQETQYF TGTGCTAGTGCCAAAGGCACTAGCGGGCAAGAGACCCAGTACTTC
few TRBJ2-7 TRBV3-1 . CASSQDLDSFEQYF TGTGCCAGCAGCCAAGATCTGGATTCCTTCGAGCAGTACTTC
. TRBJ2-2 TRBV2 . CASIRGLTGELFF TGTGCCAGCATTCGGGGTCTAACCGGGGAGCTGTTTTTT
few TRBJ2-5 TRBV7-9 TRBD2 CASSPRLAGGSETQYF TGTGCCAGCAGCCCAAGACTAGCGGGGGGTTCTGAGACCCAGTACTTC
few TRBJ1-1 TRBV5-1 . CASSFRPGWTEAFF TGCGCCAGCAGCTTCCGCCCGGGGTGGACTGAAGCTTTCTTT
. TRBJ2-3 TRBV9 . CASSVQGDTQYF TGTGCCAGCAGCGTACAGGGAGATACGCAGTATTTT
few TRBJ2-1 TRBV5-5 TRBD1 CASSSKGQGGLQFF TGTGCCAGCAGCTCGAAAGGACAGGGTGGTTTGCAGTTCTTC
. TRBJ1-6 TRBV5-1 . CASSLADRGYSPLHF TGCGCCAGCAGCTTGGCCGACAGAGGCTATTCACCCCTCCACTTT
. TRBJ2-7 TRBV28 TRBD1 CASRVRTGGSYEQYF TGTGCCAGCAGGGTGCGGACAGGGGGATCCTACGAGCAGTACTTC
. TRBJ2-2 TRBV12-3/TRBV12-4 . CAIGAGFQAGELFF TGTGCAATCGGGGCGGGGTTCCAAGCCGGGGAGCTGTTTTTT
few TRBJ2-5 TRBV3-1 TRBD2 CASSQEGRGASETQYF TGTGCCAGCAGCCAAGAGGGGCGGGGGGCGTCAGAGACCCAGTACTTC
. TRBJ2-7 TRBV5-1 . CASSGGGVREQYF TGCGCCAGCAGCGGCGGAGGGGTTCGCGAGCAGTACTTC
. TRBJ2-7 TRBV9 . CASSVGTGFSYEQYF TGTGCCAGCAGCGTAGGCACAGGGTTTTCCTACGAGCAGTACTTC
. TRBJ1-6 TRBV5-1 TRBD1 CASSGETGNHSPLHF TGCGCCAGCAGCGGAGAGACAGGGAATCATTCACCCCTCCACTTT
. TRBJ2-3 TRBV20-1 . CSATDLTDTQYF TGCAGTGCCACGGACCTCACAGATACGCAGTATTTT
few TRBJ2-1 TRBV5-5 . CASSPNHGQNNEQFF TGTGCCAGCAGCCCCAACCACGGACAGAACAATGAGCAGTTCTTC
few TRBJ2-2 TRBV5-1 . CASSLAGAGGELFF TGCGCCAGCAGCTTGGCCGGGGCAGGAGGGGAGCTGTTTTTT
many TRBJ2-2 TRBV5-1 . CASSPGGGADTGELFF TGCGCCAGCAGCCCAGGTGGGGGCGCGGACACCGGGGAGCTGTTTTTT
few TRBJ1-1 TRBV5-1 . CASSVEQGNTEAFF TGCGCCAGCAGCGTCGAACAGGGTAACACTGAAGCTTTCTTT
. TRBJ2-7 TRBV12-3/TRBV12-4 . CASYGGYEQYF TGTGCCAGCTATGGGGGCTACGAGCAGTACTTC
. TRBJ1-4 TRBV29-1 TRBD1 CSVEETGTGTEKPFF TGCAGCGTTGAAGAAACCGGGACAGGGACTGAAAAACCGTTTTTT
few TRBJ2-1 TRBV27 . CASRGNRGGGSYNEQFF TGTGCCAGCAGGGGCAACAGAGGTGGGGGCTCCTACAATGAGCAGTTCTTC
few TRBJ2-7 TRBV7-9 TRBD2 CASSPPPGTSFYEQYF TGTGCCAGCAGCCCCCCCCCAGGGACTAGCTTCTACGAGCAGTACTTC
few TRBJ2-5 TRBV4-1 . CASSQAVQQETQYF TGCGCCAGCAGCCAAGCCGTCCAGCAGGAGACCCAGTACTTC
. TRBJ1-1 TRBV6-4 . CASSDRAGSHTEAFF TGTGCCAGCAGTGACAGGGCAGGGTCCCACACTGAAGCTTTCTTT
. TRBJ2-5 TRBV7-9 . CASHRDSPGETQYF TGTGCCAGCCACCGGGACTCCCCGGGGGAGACCCAGTACTTC
. TRBJ2-3 TRBV20-1 TRBD2 CSAGGWGGTDTQYF TGCAGTGCTGGGGGATGGGGGGGGACAGATACGCAGTATTTT
few TRBJ2-5 TRBV7-3 . CASSLSYGGQETQYF TGTGCCAGCAGCTTATCTTACGGGGGCCAAGAGACCCAGTACTTC
few TRBJ2-2 TRBV6-5 . CASSYGARKNTGELFF TGTGCCAGCAGTTACGGGGCCAGGAAGAACACCGGGGAGCTGTTTTTT
once TRBJ2-5 TRBV4-1 . CASSQEGHPQETQYF TGCGCCAGCAGCCAGGAGGGACATCCCCAAGAGACCCAGTACTTC
. TRBJ2-3 TRBV11-2 . CASSLFVGNTDTQYF TGTGCCAGCAGCTTATTCGTCGGTAACACAGATACGCAGTATTTT
. TRBJ1-1 TRBV29-1 . CSVTGGTEAFF TGCAGCGTGACCGGGGGGACTGAAGCTTTCTTT
. TRBJ2-1 TRBV28 TRBD2 CASSLTGLAGGNEQFF TGTGCCAGCAGCTTGACCGGACTAGCGGGGGGCAATGAGCAGTTCTTC
. TRBJ2-5 TRBV12-3/TRBV12-4 . CASSLIGLSTETQYF TGTGCCAGCAGTTTAATAGGCCTAAGTACAGAGACCCAGTACTTC
few TRBJ1-1 TRBV5-5 . CASSRLNGLGTEAFF TGTGCCAGCAGTCGTCTTAACGGCCTGGGGACTGAAGCTTTCTTT
. TRBJ1-2 TRBV5-5 . CASSPGIRVVNYGYTF TGTGCCAGCAGCCCCGGGATTCGGGTTGTAAACTATGGCTACACCTTC
. TRBJ2-1 TRBV12-3/TRBV12-4 TRBD2 CASSFSRGLAGVSPYNEQFF TGTGCCAGCAGTTTCTCTAGAGGGCTAGCGGGAGTTTCCCCCTACAATGAGCAGTTCTTC
few TRBJ1-2 TRBV7-9 . CASSIGDRSNYGYTF TGTGCCAGCAGCATAGGAGACAGGTCTAACTATGGCTACACCTTC
. TRBJ1-4 TRBV20-1 . CSALLVGWQTNEKLFF TGCAGTGCTCTTTTGGTGGGGTGGCAAACTAATGAAAAACTGTTTTTT
few TRBJ2-1 TRBV7-9 TRBD2 CASSPRRGGGYNEQFF TGTGCCAGCAGCCCCAGGAGGGGCGGGGGATACAATGAGCAGTTCTTC
few TRBJ2-5 TRBV2 . CASKYQETQYF TGTGCCAGCAAGTACCAAGAGACCCAGTACTTC
. TRBJ2-5 TRBV5-6 TRBD2 CASSLGLAGGFQETQYF TGTGCCAGCAGCTTGGGGCTAGCGGGGGGCTTCCAAGAGACCCAGTACTTC
. TRBJ2-1 TRBV12-3/TRBV12-4 . CASSLSSVSYNEQFF TGTGCCAGCAGTCTCTCTAGCGTCTCCTACAATGAGCAGTTCTTC
few TRBJ2-1 TRBV20-1 TRBD2 CSARDYGGTSYNEQFF TGCAGTGCTAGAGATTACGGGGGGACCTCCTACAATGAGCAGTTCTTC
. TRBJ2-7 TRBV21-1 . CASSKACDRFSYEQYF TGTGCCAGCAGCAAAGCATGCGACAGGTTTTCCTACGAGCAGTACTTC
. TRBJ2-7 TRBV5-1 TRBD1 CASSLVPQGNLHEQYF TGCGCCAGCAGCTTGGTACCACAGGGGAATCTTCACGAGCAGTACTTC
. TRBJ2-2 TRBV9 . CASSVGAEAGGEPFF TGTGCCAGCAGCGTTGGGGCGGAAGCGGGCGGGGAGCCGTTTTTT
. TRBJ2-1 TRBV29-1 . CSVRSSGNEQFF TGCAGCGTTCGCTCCTCCGGCAATGAGCAGTTCTTC
. TRBJ2-3 TRBV2 TRBD2 CASRGGTSGLRTDTQYF TGTGCCAGCAGGGGAGGGACTAGCGGGTTGCGCACAGATACGCAGTATTTT
few TRBJ1-3 TRBV6-5 TRBD1 CASSYSDRTGNTIYF TGTGCCAGCAGTTACTCGGACAGGACTGGAAACACCATATATTTT